This T cell receptor beta chain was profiled in a study of blood T cell repertoires in COVID-19. Using immunoSEQ multiplex PCR, the repertoire was profiled, and TCRdb retains in-frame clones only, with some absent. The profile covers 250,000 to 300,000 clones, with over 85% appearing a single time and under 2.5% taken by the ten largest. Individuals drawn from around 24 US areas were about 18 to 95 years old. This receptor was taken from a woman aged 55-70 years who had recovered from COVID-19. The source material was PBMCs or T cells enriched from blood (not recorded which).

CDR3 coding DNA: TGCAGCGTCTGGACAGGGGGCAACTATGGCTACACCTTC. Protein sequence: CSVWTGGNYGYTF. J is TRBJ1-2 and V is TRBV29-1; TRBD1 agrees at 11 bases. V gave up 6 bases and J gave up 2 bases; unmatched junction bases: 2. The germline V gene encodes CDR1 SQVTM and CDR2 ANQGSEA. This CDR3 comprises 13 residues.